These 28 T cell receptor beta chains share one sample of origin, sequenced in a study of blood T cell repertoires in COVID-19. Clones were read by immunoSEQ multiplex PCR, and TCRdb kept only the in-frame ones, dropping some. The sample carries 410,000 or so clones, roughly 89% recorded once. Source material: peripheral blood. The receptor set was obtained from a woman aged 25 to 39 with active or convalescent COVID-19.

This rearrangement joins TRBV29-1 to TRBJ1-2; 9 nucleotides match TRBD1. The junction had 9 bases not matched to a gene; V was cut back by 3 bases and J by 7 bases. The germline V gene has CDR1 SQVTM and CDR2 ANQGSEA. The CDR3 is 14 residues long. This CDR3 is CSVELRDRAAGYTF. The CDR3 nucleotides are TGCAGCGTTGAGTTGAGGGACAGGGCGGCTGGCTACACCTTC.

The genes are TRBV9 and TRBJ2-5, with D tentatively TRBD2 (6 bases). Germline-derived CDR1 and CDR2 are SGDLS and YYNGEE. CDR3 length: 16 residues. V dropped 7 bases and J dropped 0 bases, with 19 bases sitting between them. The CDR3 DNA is TGTGCCAGCGCTGCTCCTGCGGGGATTTACCAAGAGACCCAGTACTTC. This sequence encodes CASAAPAGIYQETQYF.

The CDR3: CAIVLIAGGRADTQYF. The CDR3 DNA reads as TGTGCCATCGTGCTCATAGCGGGGGGGCGGGCAGATACGCAGTATTTT. The genes are TRBV2 and TRBJ2-3, with 11 bases identical to TRBD2. Germline-derived CDR1 and CDR2 are SNHLY and FYNNEI. The V segment lost 10 bases and the J segment 4 bases; nucleotides outside the gene matches: 13. CDR3 length: 16 amino acids.

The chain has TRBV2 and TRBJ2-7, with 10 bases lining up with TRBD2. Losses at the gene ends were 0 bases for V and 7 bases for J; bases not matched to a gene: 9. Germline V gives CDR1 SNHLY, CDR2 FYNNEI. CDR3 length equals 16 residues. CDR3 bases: TGTGCCAGCAGTGAAGCCGGAGTAGCGGGAGGTGAGGAGCAGTACTTC. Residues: CASSEAGVAGGEEQYF.

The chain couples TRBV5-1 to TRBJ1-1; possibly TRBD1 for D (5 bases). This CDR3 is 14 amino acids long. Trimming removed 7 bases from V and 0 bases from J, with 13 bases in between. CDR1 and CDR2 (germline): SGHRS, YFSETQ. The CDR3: CASGSTEMNTEAFF. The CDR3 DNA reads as TGCGCCAGCGGTTCGACAGAAATGAACACTGAAGCTTTCTTT.

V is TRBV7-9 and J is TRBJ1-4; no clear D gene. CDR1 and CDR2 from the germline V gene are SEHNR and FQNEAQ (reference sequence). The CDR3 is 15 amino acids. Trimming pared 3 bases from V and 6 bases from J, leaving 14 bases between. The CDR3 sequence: CASSFLGEGDEKLFF. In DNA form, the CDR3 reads TGTGCCAGCAGCTTCCTCGGGGAGGGTGATGAAAAACTGTTTTTT.

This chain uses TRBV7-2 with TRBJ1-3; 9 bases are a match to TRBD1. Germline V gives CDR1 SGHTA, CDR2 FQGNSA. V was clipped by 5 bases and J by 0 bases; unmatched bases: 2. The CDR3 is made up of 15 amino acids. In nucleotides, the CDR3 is TGTGCCAGCAGCCGGGGACAGGGCTCTGGAAACACCATATATTTT. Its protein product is CASSRGQGSGNTIYF.

The CDR3, as DNA: TGTGCCAGCAGCCAAGGGTTTTCAGGGTTGGATCAGCCCCAGCATTTT. It encodes CASSQGFSGLDQPQHF. The J gene is TRBJ1-5, the V gene TRBV3-1 (or the pseudogene TRBV3-2), with D possibly matching TRBD1 (5 bases). Germline V gene data show CDR1 as LGHDT and CDR2 as YNNKEL (reference sequence). Trimming pared 1 base from V and 5 bases from J, leaving 15 bases between. This CDR3 spans 16 amino acids.

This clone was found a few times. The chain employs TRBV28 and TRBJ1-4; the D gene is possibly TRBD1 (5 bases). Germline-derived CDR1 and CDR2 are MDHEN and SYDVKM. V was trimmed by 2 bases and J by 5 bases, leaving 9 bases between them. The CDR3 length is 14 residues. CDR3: CASSLQGLNEKLFF. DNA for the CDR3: TGTGCCAGCAGTTTACAGGGCCTAAATGAAAAACTGTTTTTT.

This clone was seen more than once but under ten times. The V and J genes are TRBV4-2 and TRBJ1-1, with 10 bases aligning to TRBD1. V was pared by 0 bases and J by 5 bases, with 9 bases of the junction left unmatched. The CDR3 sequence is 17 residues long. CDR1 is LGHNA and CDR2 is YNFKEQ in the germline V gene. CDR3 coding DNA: TGTGCCAGCAGCCAAGATAGGGACAGGGGAGTTTGGACTGAAGCTTTCTTT. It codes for CASSQDRDRGVWTEAFF.

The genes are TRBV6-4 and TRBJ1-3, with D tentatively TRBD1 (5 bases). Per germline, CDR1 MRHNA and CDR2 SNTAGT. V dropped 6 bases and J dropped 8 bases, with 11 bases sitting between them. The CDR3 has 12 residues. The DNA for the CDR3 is TGTGCCAGCAGCCCCGGGGGTGACACCATATATTTT. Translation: CASSPGGDTIYF.

The CDR3 DNA reads as TGTGCCAGCAGCAGGGCGAGCAATCAGCCCCAGCATTTT. This gives the protein CASSRASNQPQHF. This chain links TRBV12-3 or TRBV12-4 with TRBJ1-5; tentative D call: TRBD1 (5 bases). There are 13 residues in the CDR3. The V gene lost 6 bases and the J gene lost 1 base, with 7 bases spanning the gap.

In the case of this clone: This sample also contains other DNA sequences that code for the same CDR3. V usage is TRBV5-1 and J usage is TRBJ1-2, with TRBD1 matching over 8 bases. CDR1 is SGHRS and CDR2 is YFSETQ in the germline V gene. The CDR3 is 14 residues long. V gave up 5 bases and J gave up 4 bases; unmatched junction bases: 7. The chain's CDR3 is CASSGQGAGYGYTF. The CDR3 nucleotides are TGCGCCAGCAGTGGGCAGGGGGCCGGCTATGGCTACACCTTC.

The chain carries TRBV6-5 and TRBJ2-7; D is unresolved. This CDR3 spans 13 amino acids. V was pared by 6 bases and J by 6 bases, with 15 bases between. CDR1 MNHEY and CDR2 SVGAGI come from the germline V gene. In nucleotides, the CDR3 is TGTGCCAGCAGCCAACCCCGCAACGGCGAGCAGTACTTC. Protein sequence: CASSQPRNGEQYF.

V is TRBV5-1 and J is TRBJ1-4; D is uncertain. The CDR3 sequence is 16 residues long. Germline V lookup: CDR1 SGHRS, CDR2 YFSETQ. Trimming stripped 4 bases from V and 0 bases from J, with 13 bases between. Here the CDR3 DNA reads TGCGCCAGCAGCCAGTACGGGTTTGCAACTAATGAAAAACTGTTTTTT. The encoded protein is CASSQYGFATNEKLFF.

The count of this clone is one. CDR3 protein: CASRSLAGGYTDTQYF. The CDR3 DNA reads TGCGCCAGCAGGTCCCTAGCGGGGGGCTACACAGATACGCAGTATTTT. The gene calls are TRBV5-1 and TRBJ2-3; TRBD2 agrees at 11 bases. The CDR3 is 16 residues long. V was clipped by 5 bases and J by 2 bases; unmatched bases: 7. Germline V gives CDR1 SGHRS, CDR2 YFSETQ.

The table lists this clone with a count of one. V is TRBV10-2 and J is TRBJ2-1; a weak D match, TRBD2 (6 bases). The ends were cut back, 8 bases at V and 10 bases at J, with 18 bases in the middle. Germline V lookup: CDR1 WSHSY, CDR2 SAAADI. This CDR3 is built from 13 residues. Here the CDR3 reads CASFGGVLREQFF. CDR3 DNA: TGCGCCAGCTTTGGAGGGGTCTTGAGGGAGCAGTTCTTC.

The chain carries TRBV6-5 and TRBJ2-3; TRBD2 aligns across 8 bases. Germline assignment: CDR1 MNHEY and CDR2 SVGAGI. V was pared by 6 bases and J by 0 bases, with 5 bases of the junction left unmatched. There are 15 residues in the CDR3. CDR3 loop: CASRSSGSSTDTQYF. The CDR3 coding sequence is TGTGCCAGCAGGTCTAGCGGGTCGAGCACAGATACGCAGTATTTT.

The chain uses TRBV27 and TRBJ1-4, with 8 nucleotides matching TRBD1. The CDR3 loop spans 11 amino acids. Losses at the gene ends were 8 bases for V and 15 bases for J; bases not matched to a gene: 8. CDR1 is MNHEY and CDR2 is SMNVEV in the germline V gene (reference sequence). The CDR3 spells CASGTGGVMFF. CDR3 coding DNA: TGTGCCAGCGGAACAGGGGGGGTAATGTTTTTT.

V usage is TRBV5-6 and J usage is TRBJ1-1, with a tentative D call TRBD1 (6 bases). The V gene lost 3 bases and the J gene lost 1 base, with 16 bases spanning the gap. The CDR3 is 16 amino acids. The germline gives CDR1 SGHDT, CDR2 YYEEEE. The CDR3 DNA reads TGTGCCAGCAGCTCCACCATTCAGGGACAGAACACTGAAGCTTTCTTT. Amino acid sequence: CASSSTIQGQNTEAFF.

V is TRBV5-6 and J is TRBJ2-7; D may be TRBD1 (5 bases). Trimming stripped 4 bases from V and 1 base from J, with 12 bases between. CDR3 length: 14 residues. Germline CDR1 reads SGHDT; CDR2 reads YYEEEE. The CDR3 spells CASSQTEPSYEQYF. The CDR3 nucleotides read TGTGCCAGCAGCCAGACAGAACCTTCCTACGAGCAGTACTTC.

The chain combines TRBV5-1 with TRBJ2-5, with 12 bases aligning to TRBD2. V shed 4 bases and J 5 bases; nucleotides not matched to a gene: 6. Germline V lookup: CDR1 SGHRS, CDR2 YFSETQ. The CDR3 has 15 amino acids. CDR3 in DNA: TGCGCCAGCAGCGCTAGCGGGGGGGCCGCCGAGACCCAGTACTTC. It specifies CASSASGGAAETQYF.

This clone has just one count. CDR3 nucleotide sequence: TGTGCCAGCAGTGAAATTACTAGCGGGGGGGCCGCGTACACCGGGGAGCTGTTTTTT. Protein product: CASSEITSGGAAYTGELFF. The rearrangement joins TRBV6-1 to TRBJ2-2; 13 nucleotides align to TRBD2. The V and J ends lost 2 bases and 3 bases, in that order; junction bases with no gene match: 9. The CDR3 spans 19 residues. The germline V gene has CDR1 MNHNS and CDR2 SASEGT.

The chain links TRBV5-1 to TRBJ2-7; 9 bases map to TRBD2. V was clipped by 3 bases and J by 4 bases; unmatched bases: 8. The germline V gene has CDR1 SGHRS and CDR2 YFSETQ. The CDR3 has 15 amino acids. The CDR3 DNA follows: TGCGCCAGCAGCTCACCCACTAGCGGGTTGTACGAGCAGTACTTC. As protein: CASSSPTSGLYEQYF.

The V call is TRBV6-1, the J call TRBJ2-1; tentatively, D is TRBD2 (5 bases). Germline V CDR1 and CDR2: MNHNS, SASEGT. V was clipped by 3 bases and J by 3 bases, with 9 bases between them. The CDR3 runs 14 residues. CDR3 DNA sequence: TGTGCCAGCAGTGAGGAGGCTAACTACAATGAGCAGTTCTTC. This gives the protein CASSEEANYNEQFF.

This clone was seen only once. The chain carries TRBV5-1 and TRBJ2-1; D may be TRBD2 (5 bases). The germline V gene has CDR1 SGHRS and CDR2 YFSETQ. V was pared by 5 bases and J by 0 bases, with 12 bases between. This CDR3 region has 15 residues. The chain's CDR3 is CASRTGESSYNEQFF. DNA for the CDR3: TGCGCCAGCAGAACCGGGGAGAGCTCCTACAATGAGCAGTTCTTC. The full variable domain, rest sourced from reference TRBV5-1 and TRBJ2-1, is KAGVTQTPRYLIKTRGQQVTLSCSPISGHRSVSWYQQTPGQGLQFLFEYFSETQRNKGNFPGRFSGRQFSNSRSEMNVSTLELGDSALYLCASRTGESSYNEQFFGPGTRLTVL.

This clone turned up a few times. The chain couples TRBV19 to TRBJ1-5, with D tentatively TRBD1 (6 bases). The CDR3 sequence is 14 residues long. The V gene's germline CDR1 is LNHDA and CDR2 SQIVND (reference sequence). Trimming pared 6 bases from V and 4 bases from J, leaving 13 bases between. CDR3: CASRHHTGNQPQHF. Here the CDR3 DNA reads TGTGCCAGTAGGCACCATACAGGGAATCAGCCCCAGCATTTT.

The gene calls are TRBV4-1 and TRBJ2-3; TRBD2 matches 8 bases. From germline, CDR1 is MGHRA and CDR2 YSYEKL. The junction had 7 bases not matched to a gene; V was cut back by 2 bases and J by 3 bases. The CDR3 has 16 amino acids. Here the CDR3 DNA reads TGCGCCAGCAGCCAACCCGGTTTAGCGGGAACAGATACGCAGTATTTT. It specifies CASSQPGLAGTDTQYF.